Listed below are T cell receptor beta chains from one sample, sequenced in a study of regulatory T cells in long-lasting Graves disease. TCRdb fed the multiplex PCR reads into MiXCR, producing one record per CDR3 protein. Among around 450,000 distinct CDR3 sequences listed, around 16% were seen once. The same data also went into a second study, on T cells in Graves' hyperthyroidism and ophthalmopathy.

The sequencing here drew on peripheral blood mononuclear cells (PBMCs), taken at new diagnosis, from a patient treated with antithyroid drugs. Source of these receptors: a man between 35 and 55 years old with Graves disease. Each CDR3 is given with its conserved first and last residue. A D gene is named only where the DNA matches it firmly. Size is stated for part of the rows, as once, few or many counts, or as a class when the clone is expanded.

j_gene | v_gene | d_gene | abundance | CDR3nt | CDR3aa
TRBJ2-7 | TRBV10-3 | . | . | TGTGCCATCAGTGGTGCCGGGACCACCAGCGACGAGCAGTACTTC | CAISGAGTTSDEQYF
TRBJ2-7 | TRBV5-5 | TRBD2 | . | TGTGCCAGCAGCACCGACTCGGCGGGAGGTCCTTACGAGCAGTACTTC | CASSTDSAGGPYEQYF
TRBJ2-5 | TRBV5-1 | . | few | TGTGCCAGCAGTGGTCCGGGCCAAGAGACCCAGTACTTC | CASSGPGQETQYF
TRBJ2-7 | TRBV28 | TRBD2 | many | TGTGCCAGCAGTTTTGTTTTGGGGGGGAGCTCCTACGAGCAGTACTTC | CASSFVLGGSSYEQYF
TRBJ2-7 | TRBV5-1 | . | few | TGCGCCAGCAGAGCGCCCGGACGTATGGCCTACGAGCAGTACTTC | CASRAPGRMAYEQYF
TRBJ2-1 | TRBV6-2/TRBV6-3 | TRBD1 | . | TGTGCCAGCAGTTACTCGGGACAGGGTTTTGAGCAGTTCTTC | CASSYSGQGFEQFF
TRBJ2-1 | TRBV18 | . | few | TGTGCCAGCTCACAAATATCAGAAGAGCAGTTCTTC | CASSQISEEQFF
TRBJ2-1 | TRBV24-1 | . | many | TGTGCCACCAGTGCCTTAGGGGGAAGCTCCTACAATGAGCAGTTCTTC | CATSALGGSSYNEQFF
TRBJ2-7 | TRBV9 | TRBD2 | many | TGTGCCAGCAGCGCTCAGGGAGGGGACTACGAGCAGTACTTC | CASSAQGGDYEQYF
TRBJ1-2 | TRBV28 | . | many | TGTGCCAGCAGTTTAATCCCTCTAATTAACTATGGCTACACCTTC | CASSLIPLINYGYTF
TRBJ2-5 | TRBV3-1 | . | many | TGTGCCAGCAGCCTCGACAGGGCGGAGGGGGAGACCCAGTACTTC | CASSLDRAEGETQYF
TRBJ2-7 | TRBV2 | . | many | TGTGCCAGCAGTGTTGCCAGGGGCCCCTACGAGCAGTACTTC | CASSVARGPYEQYF
TRBJ1-3 | TRBV20-1 | . | . | TGCAGTGCTAGAGATAGGGCCGCCGGCTCTGGAAACACCATATATTTT | CSARDRAAGSGNTIYF
TRBJ2-3 | TRBV7-7 | . | . | TGTGCTAGCAGCTTAAACTGGGGCACAGATACGCAGTATTTT | CASSLNWGTDTQYF
TRBJ1-1 | TRBV2 | . | many | TGTGCCAGCAATACCCGCAGGGGAGGGAACACTGAAGCTTTCTTT | CASNTRRGGNTEAFF
TRBJ2-3 | TRBV7-9 | . | many | TGTGCCAGCAGCCCAAACCTGGAGCGGGCTAGCACAGATACGCAGTATTTT | CASSPNLERASTDTQYF
TRBJ2-2 | TRBV28 | . | many | TGTGCCAGCAGTTCCCCGATCGGGTACACCGGGGAGCTGTTTTTT | CASSSPIGYTGELFF
TRBJ2-1 | TRBV18 | TRBD1 | many | TGTGCCAGCTCATCTAGGAAGGGGGCAGGATTGAATGAGCAGTTCTTC | CASSSRKGAGLNEQFF
TRBJ2-2 | TRBV28 | . | . | TGTGCCAGCAAAGTGTGGGAGGAGACCGGGGAGCTGTTTTTT | CASKVWEETGELFF
TRBJ1-3 | TRBV7-2 | . | . | TGTGCCAGCAGCTTAGCGGCGAAGCTCTCTGGAAACACCATATATTTT | CASSLAAKLSGNTIYF
TRBJ2-1 | TRBV19 | TRBD2 | few | TGTGCCAGTAGTTGGGAGGCGGGAGTGCGGAATGGGCAGTTCTTC | CASSWEAGVRNGQFF
TRBJ2-2 | TRBV18 | . | many | TGTGCCAGCAGTCCCCATCCCGGGGAGCTGTTTTTT | CASSPHPGELFF
TRBJ2-7 | TRBV20-1 | . | many | TGCAGTGCCTGGCGGGAGGACAGGATATCCGAGCAGTACTTC | CSAWREDRISEQYF
TRBJ2-1 | TRBV18 | . | many | TGTGCCAGCTCACAGGGGACTCTGAGGAACAATGAGCAGTTCTTC | CASSQGTLRNNEQFF
TRBJ2-7 | TRBV29-1 | . | many | TGCAGCGTTGCAGCATGGCGGGGCTCCTACGAGCAGTACTTC | CSVAAWRGSYEQYF
TRBJ2-7 | TRBV6-1 | TRBD1 | many | TGTGCCAGCAGTGACAGGGGGAGCTCCTACGAGCAGTACTTC | CASSDRGSSYEQYF
TRBJ2-7 | TRBV5-1 | TRBD1 | many | TGCGCCAGCAGCCTCTGGACAGGGGGTAACTACGAGCAGTACTTC | CASSLWTGGNYEQYF
TRBJ2-1 | TRBV2 | . | many | TGTGCCAGCAGTGAAGGGGGAGTTAAGCAGTTCTTC | CASSEGGVKQFF
TRBJ2-3 | TRBV28 | TRBD2 | . | TGTGCCAGCAGTTTATTTGGCGGGAGGGCCAATGGGGGGGATACGCAGTATTTT | CASSLFGGRANGGDTQYF
TRBJ1-2 | TRBV4-1 | TRBD1 | . | TGCGCCAGCAGCCAAGAGACAGGGGCCCACTATGGCTACACCTTC | CASSQETGAHYGYTF
TRBJ2-5 | TRBV7-9 | TRBD1 | few | TGTGCCAGCAGCAAACGACGACGACAGGGCTTGGGGGAGACCCAGTACTTC | CASSKRRRQGLGETQYF
TRBJ2-7 | TRBV28 | . | many | TGTGCCAGCAGGCCCCTTGAAACAAACACCTACGAGCAGTACTTC | CASRPLETNTYEQYF
TRBJ2-7 | TRBV7-9 | . | many | TGTGCCAGCAGCCCTACCCTAGGGGCCCTCTACGAGCAGTACTTC | CASSPTLGALYEQYF
TRBJ2-7 | TRBV20-1 | TRBD2 | many | TGCAGTGGAATGGAAGGGAGGGACTACGAGCAGTACTTC | CSGMEGRDYEQYF
TRBJ2-1 | TRBV11-3 | . | few | TGTGCCAGCAGCGTACCGGGCCCCTACCCACAACAGTTCTTC | CASSVPGPYPQQFF
TRBJ1-1 | TRBV19 | TRBD1 | few | TGTGCCAGTAGTATACGTCCAGGGGGCGCCGCTGAAGCTTTCTTT | CASSIRPGGAAEAFF
TRBJ2-3 | TRBV20-1 | . | many | TGCAGTGCGTTAGCGGTGAGCACAGATACGCAGTATTTT | CSALAVSTDTQYF
TRBJ1-2 | TRBV28 | . | . | TGTGCCAGCAGTGCCCCAAGGGGAACCAACTATGGCTACACCTTC | CASSAPRGTNYGYTF
TRBJ2-1 | TRBV24-1 | TRBD1 | many | TGTGCCACCAGTGATCCGACAGGGGGCTACAATGAGCAGTTCTTC | CATSDPTGGYNEQFF
TRBJ2-2 | TRBV11-2 | TRBD1 | many | TGTGCCAGCAGCACGGGACAGGGACGCACCGGGGAGCTGTTTTTT | CASSTGQGRTGELFF
TRBJ1-6 | TRBV27 | . | few | TGTGCCAGCAGTGTCTCCTATAATTCACCCCTCCACTTT | CASSVSYNSPLHF
TRBJ2-5 | TRBV9 | TRBD2 | few | TGTGCCAGCAGCGGGGGGACTAGCATCGGGGAGACCCAGTACTTC | CASSGGTSIGETQYF
TRBJ2-7 | TRBV3-1 | TRBD1 | . | TGTGCCAGCAGCTCCCTGAACAGGGGGATCTACGAGCAGTACTTC | CASSSLNRGIYEQYF
TRBJ2-2 | TRBV7-9 | . | . | TGTGCCAGCAAACTCCCTAGCGCGAACACCGGGGAGCTGTTTTTT | CASKLPSANTGELFF
TRBJ1-5 | TRBV10-3 | . | few | TGTGCCATCAGTGAGTCAGCGGGGAATCAGCCCCAGCATTTT | CAISESAGNQPQHF
TRBJ2-3 | TRBV29-1 | TRBD2 | . | TGCAGCGTTGAAACTGGGACTAGCGGGAGTGGCACAGATACGCAGTATTTT | CSVETGTSGSGTDTQYF
TRBJ2-2 | TRBV12-3/TRBV12-4 | . | . | TGTGCCAGCAGTTGGGTGGACACCGGGGAGCTGTTTTTC | CASSWVDTGELFF
TRBJ2-1 | TRBV11-3 | TRBD2 | . | TGTGCCAGCAGCCTTGTGGGTCGGCTAGCGGGAGGGAGCCCCTACAATGAGCAGTTCTTC | CASSLVGRLAGGSPYNEQFF